The next 18 T cell receptor beta chains were all read from a single sample in a study of CD8+ T cells in alopecia areata. RNA, once extracted, was reverse transcribed into cDNA for use as the sequencing template. The protocol was immunoSEQ multiplex PCR, while the TCRdb copy is restricted to in-frame clones and leaves out a portion. The data show approximately 130,000 clones, about 59% seen once. Treatment specified: oral pan-JAK inhibitor, 5-10 mg twice daily. The specimen was CD4+ T cells sorted from blood, collected at week 4, from a patient treated with tofacitinib. These receptors came from a human donor with alopecia areata.

The genes are TRBV5-1 and TRBJ1-1, with D perhaps TRBD1 (5 bases). Germline assignment: CDR1 SGHRS and CDR2 YFSETQ. Trimming removed 1 base from V and 5 bases from J, with 9 bases in between. The CDR3 is made up of 13 amino acids. CDR3 sequence (DNA): TGCGCCAGCAGCTTGCAAGAGGGGACTGAAGCTTTCTTT. It translates to CASSLQEGTEAFF.

This chain uses TRBV30 with TRBJ2-4, with D possibly being TRBD2 (5 bases). Germline V gives CDR1 GTSNPN, CDR2 SVGIG (reference sequence). V gave up 2 bases and J gave up 3 bases, with 17 bases separating them. The CDR3 is 16 amino acids. CDR3 sequence (DNA): TGTGCCTGGAGTCCGACACCCTGGCGGGTCAAAAACATTCAGTACTTC. Its translation: CAWSPTPWRVKNIQYF. The variable domain in full, completed from reference TRBV30 and TRBJ2-4, reads SQTIHQWPATLVQPVGSPLSLECTVEGTSNPNLYWYRQAAGRGLQLLFYSVGIGQISSEVPQNLSASRPQDRQFILSSKKLLLSDSGFYLCAWSPTPWRVKNIQYFGAGTRLSVL.

J is TRBJ2-1 and V is TRBV29-1; D is unresolved. Germline V gene sequence: CDR1 SQVTM, CDR2 ANQGSEA. V lost 0 bases and J lost 4, with 7 bases in between. The CDR3 is 13 residues long. The CDR3 reads CSVEEIRYNEQFF. As DNA, the CDR3 is TGCAGCGTTGAAGAAATCAGGTACAATGAGCAGTTCTTC.

The chain links TRBV6-5 to TRBJ2-7, with D hard to call. V was trimmed by 3 bases and J by 6 bases, leaving 6 bases between them. The CDR3 covers 11 residues. Germline lookup yields CDR1 MNHEY and CDR2 SVGAGI. The CDR3 sequence: CASSYKGEQYF. The CDR3, as DNA: TGTGCCAGCAGTTATAAAGGCGAGCAGTACTTC.

The count of this clone is one. The rearrangement uses TRBV18 and TRBJ2-5, with 9 bases fitting TRBD1. Germline lookup yields CDR1 KGHSH and CDR2 LQKENI. Trimming cost V 2 bases and J 5 bases; bases outside gene matches: 3. This CDR3 spans 14 amino acids. The chain's CDR3 is CASSPEGTGETQYF. CDR3 in DNA: TGTGCCAGCTCACCAGAGGGGACAGGGGAGACCCAGTACTTC.

The chain recombines TRBV30 with TRBJ1-4; the D is unclear. Germline V gene lookup returns CDR1 GTSNPN and CDR2 SVGIG (reference sequence). CDR3 size: 13 residues. V was pared by 2 bases and J by 8 bases, with 12 bases between. This CDR3 is CAWSLGLREKLFF. The CDR3 coding sequence is TGTGCCTGGAGTCTCGGACTTAGGGAAAAACTGTTTTTT.

V and J are TRBV6-6 and TRBJ1-1, with 7 bases that match TRBD1. CDR3 length: 15 residues. In germline, CDR1 is MNHNY, CDR2 SVGAGI (reference sequence). V trimming: 5 bases; J trimming: 2 bases; junction bases outside the gene matches: 8. CDR3 sequence (DNA): TGTGCCAGCAGTAGACAGGGCGGCGGAAACACTGAAGCTTTCTTT. The encoded protein is CASSRQGGGNTEAFF.

This chain uses TRBV7-3 with TRBJ2-1; TRBD2 aligns across 11 bases. V was clipped by 4 bases and J by 10 bases; unmatched bases: 3. The CDR3 contains 13 residues. Germline CDR1 reads SGHTA; CDR2 reads FQGTGA. Here the CDR3 DNA reads TGTGCCAGCAGCTCCCGACTAGCGGGGGAGCAGTTCTTC. It specifies CASSSRLAGEQFF.

This sequence joins TRBV9 and TRBJ2-7, with TRBD2 identical over 9 bases. Germline V gene data show CDR1 as SGDLS and CDR2 as YYNGEE. The CDR3 runs to 13 residues. Germline trimming cut 0 bases from V and 13 bases from J; bases unmatched to any gene: 8. This CDR3 is CASSVDPAGGLYF. The CDR3 DNA reads as TGTGCCAGCAGCGTAGATCCAGCGGGGGGACTCTACTTC.

The chain joins TRBV29-1 to TRBJ2-5, with 7 bases identical to TRBD1. This CDR3 is 13 amino acids long. Germline CDR1 SQVTM, CDR2 ANQGSEA. Germline trimming cut 7 bases from V and 2 bases from J; bases unmatched to any gene: 7. For the CDR3, the DNA is TGCAGCGCTGCCGGACAGGATCAAGAGACCCAGTACTTC. Translating it yields CSAAGQDQETQYF.

CDR3 nucleotides: TGTGCCAGCTCACCTGGTTGGTCGGAGAACTATGGCTACACCTTC. Translated: CASSPGWSENYGYTF. This rearrangement joins TRBV18 to TRBJ1-2; D ambiguous. This CDR3 contains 15 residues. V lost 3 bases to trimming and J lost 2 bases, with 13 bases between them. Germline CDR1 is KGHSH and CDR2 is LQKENI.

This clone was seen a few times. This rearrangement joins TRBV28 to TRBJ2-3; perhaps TRBD2 as D (6 bases). V gave up 7 bases and J gave up 5 bases, with 16 bases separating them. The CDR3 covers 14 residues. CDR1 is MDHEN and CDR2 is SYDVKM in the germline V gene. CDR3 coding DNA: TGTGCCAGCATCCACGGGACTTCTAAAGATACGCAGTATTTT. This gives the protein CASIHGTSKDTQYF.

This chain uses TRBV30 with TRBJ2-1, with TRBD2 identical over 14 bases. The CDR3 contains 15 residues. CDR1 GTSNPN and CDR2 SVGIG come from the germline V gene (reference sequence). V was clipped by 8 bases and J by 6 bases; unmatched bases: 9. In nucleotides, the CDR3 is TGTGCCCGGGGACTGGGACTAGCGGGAGTCAATGAGCAGTTCTTC. The encoded protein is CARGLGLAGVNEQFF.

This clone has a single count. This chain links TRBV7-3 with TRBJ1-2; TRBD1 matches 7 bases. Germline values: CDR1 SGHTA, CDR2 FQGTGA. The trim removed 5 bases at V and 4 bases at J, leaving 7 bases unmatched. This CDR3 is 14 amino acids long. Written as DNA, the CDR3 is TGTGCCAGCAGCCGAGCCGGGACAGTCTATGGCTACACCTTC. Amino acid sequence: CASSRAGTVYGYTF.

As to this clone: The same CDR3 is also encoded by other DNA sequences in this sample. The chain carries TRBV5-6 and TRBJ2-5; D gene unclear. The ends were cut back, 1 base at V and 5 bases at J, with 9 bases in the middle. The CDR3 is made up of 13 amino acids. The germline gives CDR1 SGHDT, CDR2 YYEEEE. In nucleotides, the CDR3 is TGTGCCAGCAGCTTGCGGAACGGGGAGACCCAGTACTTC. Its translation is CASSLRNGETQYF. Full variable domain (missing parts from reference TRBV5-6 and TRBJ2-5): DAGVTQSPTHLIKTRGQQVTLRCSPKSGHDTVSWYQQALGQGPQFIFQYYEEEERQRGNFPDRFSGHQFPNYSSELNVNALLLGDSALYLCASSLRNGETQYFGPGTRLLVL.

This chain joins TRBV9 and TRBJ2-6; 7 nucleotides line up with TRBD1. This CDR3 has 18 residues. In germline, CDR1 is SGDLS, CDR2 YYNGEE. Losses at the gene ends were 0 bases for V and 0 bases for J; bases not matched to a gene: 6. The CDR3 loop reads CASSVGDRVNSGANVLTF. The CDR3 coding sequence is TGTGCCAGCAGCGTAGGAGACAGGGTAAACTCTGGGGCCAACGTCCTGACTTTC.

The chain couples TRBV6-5 to TRBJ2-1; the D call may be TRBD1 or TRBD2 (5 bases each). Germline V gene sequence: CDR1 MNHEY, CDR2 SVGAGI. The CDR3 contains 16 residues. Trimming shortened V by 2 bases and J by 5 bases, and 16 bases separated the two germline ends. The CDR3 DNA is TGTGCCAGCAGTTACCTAAACATCGGGGCTAACAATGAGCAGTTCTTC. Translation: CASSYLNIGANNEQFF.

The V and J genes are TRBV29-1 and TRBJ1-2, with 9 nucleotides matching TRBD1. Trimming at V came to 6 bases and at J to 7 bases, leaving 9 bases not matched to a gene. CDR1 SQVTM and CDR2 ANQGSEA come from the germline V gene. This CDR3 region has 13 residues. CDR3 loop: CSVRKGQGFGYTF. CDR3 nucleotide sequence: TGCAGCGTACGAAAGGGACAGGGTTTTGGCTACACCTTC.